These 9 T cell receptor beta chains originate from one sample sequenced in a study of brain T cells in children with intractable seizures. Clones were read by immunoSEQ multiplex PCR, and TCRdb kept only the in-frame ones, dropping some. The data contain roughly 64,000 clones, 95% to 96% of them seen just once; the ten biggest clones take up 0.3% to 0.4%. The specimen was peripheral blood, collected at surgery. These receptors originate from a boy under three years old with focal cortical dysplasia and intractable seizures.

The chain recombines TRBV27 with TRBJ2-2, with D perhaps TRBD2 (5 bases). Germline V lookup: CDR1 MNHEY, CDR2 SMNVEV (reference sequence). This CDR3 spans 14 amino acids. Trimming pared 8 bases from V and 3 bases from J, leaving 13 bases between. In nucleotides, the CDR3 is TGTGCCAGCTCGGGGTCAGGAGACACCGGGGAGCTGTTTTTT. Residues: CASSGSGDTGELFF.

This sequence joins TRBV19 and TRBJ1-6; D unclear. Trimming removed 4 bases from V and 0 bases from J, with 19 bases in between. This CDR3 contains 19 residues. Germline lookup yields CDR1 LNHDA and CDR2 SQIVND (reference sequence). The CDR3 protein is CASSKVGQTPGSYNSPLHF. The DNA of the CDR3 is TGTGCCAGTAGTAAGGTTGGGCAGACCCCGGGCTCCTATAATTCACCCCTCCACTTT.

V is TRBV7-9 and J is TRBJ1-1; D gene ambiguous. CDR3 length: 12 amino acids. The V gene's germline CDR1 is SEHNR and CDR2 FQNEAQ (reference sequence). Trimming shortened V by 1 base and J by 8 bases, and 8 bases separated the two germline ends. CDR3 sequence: CASSLVAGEAFF. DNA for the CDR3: TGTGCCAGCAGCTTAGTCGCGGGGGAAGCTTTCTTT.

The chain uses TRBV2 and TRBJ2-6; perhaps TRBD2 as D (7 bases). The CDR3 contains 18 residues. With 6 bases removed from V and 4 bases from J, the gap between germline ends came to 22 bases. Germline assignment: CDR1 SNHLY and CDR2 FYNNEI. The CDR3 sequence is CASSARGGGPYGANVLTF. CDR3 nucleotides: TGTGCCAGCAGCGCTAGGGGCGGGGGCCCCTACGGGGCCAACGTCCTGACTTTC.

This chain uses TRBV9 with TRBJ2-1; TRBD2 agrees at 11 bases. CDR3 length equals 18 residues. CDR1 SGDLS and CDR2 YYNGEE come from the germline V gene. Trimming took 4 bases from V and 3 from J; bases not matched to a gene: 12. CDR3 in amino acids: CASSPSSYGTSGYNEQFF. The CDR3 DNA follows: TGTGCCAGCAGCCCCAGTTCGTATGGGACTAGCGGCTACAATGAGCAGTTCTTC.

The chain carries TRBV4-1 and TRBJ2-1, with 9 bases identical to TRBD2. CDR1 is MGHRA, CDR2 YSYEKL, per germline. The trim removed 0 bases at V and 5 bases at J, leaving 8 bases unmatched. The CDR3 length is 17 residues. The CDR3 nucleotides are TGCGCCAGCAGCCAAGAGAAGCGGGGGGTGCGGGACAATGAGCAGTTCTTC. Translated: CASSQEKRGVRDNEQFF.

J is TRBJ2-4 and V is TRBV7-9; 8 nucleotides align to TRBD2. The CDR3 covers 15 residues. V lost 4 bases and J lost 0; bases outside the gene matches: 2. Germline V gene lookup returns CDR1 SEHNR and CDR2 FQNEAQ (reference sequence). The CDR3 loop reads CASSSLAGAKNIQYF. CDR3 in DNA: TGTGCCAGCAGCTCGCTAGCGGGAGCCAAAAACATTCAGTACTTC.

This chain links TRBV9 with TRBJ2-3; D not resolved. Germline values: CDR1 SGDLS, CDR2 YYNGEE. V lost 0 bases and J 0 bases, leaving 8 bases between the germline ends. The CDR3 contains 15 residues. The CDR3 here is CASSVAGVSTDTQYF. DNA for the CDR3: TGTGCCAGCAGCGTAGCTGGGGTTAGCACAGATACGCAGTATTTT.

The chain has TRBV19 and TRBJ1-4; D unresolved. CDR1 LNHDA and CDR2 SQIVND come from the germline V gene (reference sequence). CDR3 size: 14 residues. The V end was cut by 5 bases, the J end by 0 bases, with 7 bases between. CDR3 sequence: CASSGWPTNEKLFF. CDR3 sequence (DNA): TGTGCCAGTAGTGGGTGGCCAACTAATGAAAAACTGTTTTTT.